This passage covers 24 T cell receptor beta chains from one sample sequenced in a study of blood T cell repertoires in COVID-19. The assay was immunoSEQ multiplex PCR, and TCRdb's table has in-frame clones only and misses some. This sample has approximately 140,000 clones, with approximately 88% found just once. Sequencing used peripheral blood. The receptor set was obtained from a man aged 60-69 years with active or convalescent COVID-19.

DNA for the CDR3: TGTGCCAGTAGTATTCCGGGACAGGGGAGTGAAAAACTGTTTTTT. Encoded protein: CASSIPGQGSEKLFF. The chain uses TRBV19 and TRBJ1-4; TRBD1 aligns across 10 bases. Looked up from germline, CDR1 is LNHDA and CDR2 is SQIVND (reference sequence). The ends lost 3 bases at V and 7 bases at J; junction bases unmatched: 5. The length of the CDR3 is 15 residues.

The V and J genes are TRBV6-5 and TRBJ2-7; 9 bases line up with TRBD2. With V trimmed by 3 bases and J by 3 bases, 6 bases remained unmatched. The CDR3 contains 15 residues. The V gene's germline CDR1 is MNHEY and CDR2 SVGAGI. The DNA for the CDR3 is TGTGCCAGCAGTTATTCGGGACTAGCTCACTACGAGCAGTACTTC. This encodes CASSYSGLAHYEQYF.

The chain carries TRBV11-2 and TRBJ2-1, with D hard to call. V lost 1 base and J lost 5, with 9 bases in between. This CDR3 spans 14 amino acids. Germline V gene data show CDR1 as SGHAT and CDR2 as FQNNGV. The CDR3 loop is CASSLVSKHNEQFF. The CDR3, as DNA: TGTGCCAGCAGCTTAGTTAGTAAGCACAATGAGCAGTTCTTC.

The rearrangement links TRBV28 to TRBJ1-2; maybe TRBD1 (5 bases). V was shortened by 6 bases and J by 4 bases, with 6 bases between the two germline ends. In germline, CDR1 is MDHEN, CDR2 SYDVKM. The CDR3 length is 11 residues. In DNA, the CDR3 is TGTGCCAGCAGCAGGGCCTATGGCTACACCTTC. It yields the protein CASSRAYGYTF.

This clone was detected once. J is TRBJ1-1 and V is TRBV12-3 or TRBV12-4; no clear D gene. V lost 7 bases to trimming and J lost 0 bases, with 9 bases between them. This CDR3 region has 13 residues. The CDR3 DNA reads TGTGCCAGCACCTTACAAGTGAACACTGAAGCTTTCTTT. This translates into CASTLQVNTEAFF.

The chain uses TRBV29-1 and TRBJ2-7, with D perhaps TRBD1 (5 bases). V lost 5 bases and J lost 3, with 14 bases in between. The CDR3 extends over 13 amino acids. CDR1 is SQVTM, CDR2 ANQGSEA, per germline. In DNA form, the CDR3 reads TGCAGCGTTATTCAGGGTAACGTCTACGAGCAGTACTTC. Its translation is CSVIQGNVYEQYF.

The V gene is TRBV4-1, the J gene TRBJ2-1; D is ambiguous. CDR3 length: 15 amino acids. V lost 4 bases to trimming and J lost 0 bases, with 10 bases between them. CDR1 and CDR2 from the germline V gene are MGHRA and YSYEKL. The chain's CDR3 is CASSPSSSSYNEQFF. The CDR3 DNA reads as TGCGCCAGCAGCCCCAGTTCCAGCTCCTACAATGAGCAGTTCTTC.

CDR3: CSARRSAEAFF. The CDR3, as DNA: TGCAGTGCTAGGAGAAGCGCTGAAGCTTTCTTT. The chain is built from TRBV20-1 and TRBJ1-1; D not resolved. V was clipped by 3 bases and J by 6 bases, with 8 bases between them. The CDR3 has 11 residues. CDR1 is DFQATT, CDR2 SNEGSKA, per germline (reference sequence).

The chain uses TRBV27 and TRBJ1-2; the D gene is possibly TRBD1 (5 bases). The CDR3 runs to 13 residues. V was cut by 9 bases and J by 8 bases, with 19 bases left in between. The germline gives CDR1 MNHEY, CDR2 SMNVEV (reference sequence). The CDR3 loop is CASWRGDPWGYTF. The CDR3 DNA follows: TGTGCCAGTTGGCGGGGGGACCCGTGGGGCTACACCTTC.

The chain couples TRBV28 to TRBJ2-2; 8 nucleotides align to TRBD1. There are 14 residues in the CDR3. Germline values: CDR1 MDHEN, CDR2 SYDVKM. J was trimmed by 0 bases and V by 6 bases; bases with no gene match: 0. CDR3 in DNA: TGTGCCAGCAGGGACAGGGCGAACACCGGGGAGCTGTTTTTT. The encoded protein is CASRDRANTGELFF.

The CDR3 DNA reads as TGTGCCAGCTCACCCGGCAAACTAGCGGGAGGCACAGATACGCAGTATTTT. It encodes CASSPGKLAGGTDTQYF. The V call is TRBV18, the J call TRBJ2-3; 11 nucleotides align to TRBD2. Trimming at V came to 3 bases and at J to 1 base, leaving 6 bases not matched to a gene. Germline V lookup: CDR1 KGHSH, CDR2 LQKENI. The CDR3 runs to 17 residues.

The chain joins TRBV5-1 to TRBJ2-3; 10 nucleotides match TRBD2. The CDR3 totals 16 residues. Germline lookup yields CDR1 SGHRS and CDR2 YFSETQ. The J segment lost 5 bases and the V segment lost 6 bases, leaving 12 bases of the junction unmatched. The CDR3 DNA reads as TGCGCCAGCACGGTTGGTGTAGCGGGAGGAGGAGATACGCAGTATTTT. This codes for CASTVGVAGGGDTQYF.

V usage is TRBV28 and J usage is TRBJ2-7; 8 bases agree with TRBD2. From germline, CDR1 is MDHEN and CDR2 SYDVKM. The CDR3 spans 16 residues. J was trimmed by 2 bases and V by 1 base; bases with no gene match: 7. The CDR3, as DNA: TGTGCCAGCAGTTTATTAGGCGGGAGGAGAACCTACGAGCAGTACTTC. Its translation is CASSLLGGRRTYEQYF. Variable domain in full (rest from reference TRBV28 and TRBJ2-7): DVKVTQSSRYLVKRTGEKVFLECVQDMDHENMFWYRQDPGLGLRLIYFSYDVKMKEKGDIPEGYSVSREKKERFSLILESASTNQTSMYLCASSLLGGRRTYEQYFGPGTRLTVT.

V gene TRBV12-5 combines with J gene TRBJ2-1; 7 positions match TRBD1. J lost 7 bases, V lost 1 base, and 4 bases had no gene match. The CDR3 length is 14 residues. The germline gives CDR1 LGHNT, CDR2 FRNRAP. In nucleotides, the CDR3 is TGTGCTAGTGGTTTGGACAGGGGCATAAATGAGCAGTTCTTC. Protein: CASGLDRGINEQFF.

V usage is TRBV20-1 and J usage is TRBJ1-1, with TRBD1 as a possible D gene (5 bases). Germline CDR1 DFQATT, CDR2 SNEGSKA (reference sequence). This CDR3 has 15 amino acids. V lost 3 bases to trimming and J lost 1 base, with 15 bases between them. CDR3 nucleotide sequence: TGCAGTGCTAGTAAGGTAGGGGTGTGGAACACTGAAGCTTTCTTT. Translating it yields CSASKVGVWNTEAFF.

This clone has more than one count but fewer than ten. The rearrangement links TRBV28 to TRBJ2-2, with 11 nucleotides matching TRBD1. Trimming cost V 1 base and J 7 bases; bases outside gene matches: 14. The length of the CDR3 is 19 residues. CDR1 is MDHEN and CDR2 is SYDVKM in the germline V gene. The CDR3 here is CASSLFTLRDRGAGGELFF. The CDR3 bases are TGTGCCAGCAGTTTATTTACGCTCCGGGACAGGGGGGCCGGCGGGGAGCTGTTTTTT.

The chain has TRBV25-1 and TRBJ2-5, with D perhaps matching TRBD1 (5 bases). CDR1 MGHDK and CDR2 SYGVNS come from the germline V gene. The CDR3 has 14 amino acids. Trimming took off 3 bases at V and 5 bases at J, with 13 bases between the two ends. Here the CDR3 reads CASSETAGLETQYF. In DNA form, the CDR3 reads TGTGCCAGCAGTGAGACGGCAGGGCTGGAGACCCAGTACTTC.

The chain carries TRBV15 and TRBJ2-7, with a weak D call TRBD1 (6 bases). The CDR3 is 17 amino acids. The ends were cut back, 2 bases at V and 1 base at J, with 18 bases in the middle. Looked up from germline, CDR1 is LNHNV and CDR2 is YYDKDF (reference sequence). CDR3 nucleotides: TGTGCCACCAGCAGACCTCCGCCGGGACAACCTTCCTACGAGCAGTACTTC. It specifies CATSRPPPGQPSYEQYF.

The J gene is TRBJ2-3, the V gene TRBV7-9; 8 bases map to TRBD1. The CDR3 is made up of 15 amino acids. Germline V gene data show CDR1 as SEHNR and CDR2 as FQNEAQ (reference sequence). Trimming at V came to 4 bases and at J to 0 bases, leaving 3 bases not matched to a gene. CDR3 sequence: CASSSRTGSTDTQYF. CDR3 coding DNA: TGTGCCAGCAGCTCCCGGACAGGGAGCACAGATACGCAGTATTTT.

The chain uses TRBV12-5 and TRBJ2-2; 11 bases agree with TRBD1. The V and J ends lost 4 bases and 5 bases, in that order; junction bases with no gene match: 6. This CDR3 is built from 16 residues. Germline V gene sequence: CDR1 LGHNT, CDR2 FRNRAP. CDR3 DNA: TGTGCTAGTGGTTCGACCGGGACAGGGGGGACCGGGGAGCTGTTTTTT. Translated: CASGSTGTGGTGELFF. The whole variable domain, remainder taken from reference TRBV12-5 and TRBJ2-2, is DARVTQTPRHKVTEMGQEVTMRCQPILGHNTVFWYRQTMMQGLELLAYFRNRAPLDDSGMPKDRFSAEMPDATLATLKIQPSEPRDSAVYFCASGSTGTGGTGELFFGEGSRLTVL.

The J gene is TRBJ1-4, the V gene TRBV30; D unclear. The germline gives CDR1 GTSNPN, CDR2 SVGIG (reference sequence). The CDR3 extends over 11 amino acids. V was pared by 3 bases and J by 7 bases, with 6 bases between. This CDR3 reads CAWRGLEKLFF. DNA for the CDR3: TGTGCCTGGAGGGGCCTTGAAAAACTGTTTTTT. Drawing the rest from reference TRBV30 and TRBJ1-4, the complete variable domain is SQTIHQWPATLVQPVGSPLSLECTVEGTSNPNLYWYRQAAGRGLQLLFYSVGIGQISSEVPQNLSASRPQDRQFILSSKKLLLSDSGFYLCAWRGLEKLFFGSGTQLSVL.

The chain combines TRBV27 with TRBJ2-3; TRBD1 agrees at 9 bases. The V segment lost 6 bases and the J segment 1 base; nucleotides outside the gene matches: 5. This CDR3 is 15 amino acids long. CDR1 is MNHEY, CDR2 SMNVEV, per germline (reference sequence). The CDR3 bases are TGTGCCAGCAGCCAAGGACAGGGGCGCACAGATACGCAGTATTTT. This codes for CASSQGQGRTDTQYF.

The rearrangement joins TRBV30 to TRBJ2-3; 11 bases fit TRBD2. Per germline, CDR1 GTSNPN and CDR2 SVGIG (reference sequence). V shed 3 bases and J 3 bases; nucleotides not matched to a gene: 5. The CDR3 has 15 amino acids. The CDR3 bases are TGTGCCTGGAGAGCCACTAGCGGGAGAACAGATACGCAGTATTTT. Translation: CAWRATSGRTDTQYF.

CDR3 nucleotides: TGCGCCAGCAGCTCATCCCGGACCGGGGGGGATACTAGCACAGATACGCAGTATTTT. It yields the protein CASSSSRTGGDTSTDTQYF. The chain uses TRBV5-1 and TRBJ2-3; 8 nucleotides match TRBD2. This CDR3 region has 19 residues. V trimming: 3 bases; J trimming: 0 bases; junction bases outside the gene matches: 15. The germline gives CDR1 SGHRS, CDR2 YFSETQ. Based on the CDR3 plus reference TRBV5-1 and TRBJ2-3, the full variable domain is KAGVTQTPRYLIKTRGQQVTLSCSPISGHRSVSWYQQTPGQGLQFLFEYFSETQRNKGNFPGRFSGRQFSNSRSEMNVSTLELGDSALYLCASSSSRTGGDTSTDTQYFGPGTRLTVL.